This T cell receptor (beta chain) derives from a study of OX40 agonist ivuxolimab in advanced cancers. The study in broad terms: Ivuxolimab was an agonistic, fully human IgG2 monoclonal antibody directed against OX40 (CD134), a costimulatory receptor. Intravenous ivuxolimab was administered to patients every 2 weeks at six dose levels: 0.01, 0.1, 0.3, 1.5, 3 and 10 mg/kg. Three dose-escalation patients achieved partial responses, one with hepatocellular carcinoma and two with cutaneous melanoma. The purpose of peripheral TCRbeta sequencing was to test whether ivuxolimab changed TCR sequence diversity and led to clonal T-cell expansion. Prior anti-PD-1, anti-PD-L1 or anti-CTLA-4 therapy was permitted, and checkpoint inhibitors had been received by roughly 40% of dose-escalation patients. A male proportion of under 85% and a mean age of around 60 years, ranging from 23 to 79, were recorded for the dose-escalation cohort. Of the approximately 50 dose-escalation patients, hepatocellular carcinoma was present in 19, melanoma in about 15, renal cell carcinoma in 9 and head and neck cancer in 9. The monotherapy dose-escalation portion (N ≈ 57 patients) of the phase I ivuxolimab trial is reported in the paper. The investigation overall reported the following: Low levels of normalized T-cell clonal expansion were also shown by some nonresponding patients. The antigen specificity of the peripheral T cells that underwent clonal expansion was not determined. In partial responders in the 0.1-3.0 mg/kg groups, normalized peripheral clonal expansion was found to be among the lowest, especially among CD8+ T cells. After ivuxolimab, more expanded clones were found on average in CD8+ T cells than in CD4+ T cells. At doses from 0.1 to 3.0 mg/kg, clonal expansion was seen in both CD4+ and CD8+ blood T cells between baseline and week 6.

Turning to this clone: There is no known antigen for this receptor. Nothing much larger sits one base from this clone, and base qualities are not available.

Genomic DNA was extracted from sorted cells for sequencing of the TCRbeta CDR3 region. TCRbeta CDR3 regions were sequenced using the immunoSEQ Assay. TCRdb provides this immuneACCESS table in a form limited to in-frame rearrangements. Some clones are lacking; in checked studies, under half of them reflect an unresolved V gene, and why the rest are absent is not known. The sample table contains 40,000 to 60,000 clones; only one count was recorded for approximately 81% of them. The ten largest clones take up around 6.8% of the sample. Patients with a history of autoimmune disease or receiving systemic immunosuppression were excluded from the trial. Peripheral blood for TCR sequencing was collected from all dose cohorts at baseline, on cycle 4 day 1, and on cycle 7 day 1. Samples came from an open-label, multicenter, first-in-human phase I dose-escalation trial of ivuxolimab. Adults with locally advanced or metastatic melanoma, renal cell carcinoma, hepatocellular carcinoma or head and neck squamous cell carcinoma were enrolled in the trial. Before TCR sequencing, CD4+ T cells and CD8+ T cells were sorted from peripheral blood as separate populations.

The receptor's source is an adult with an advanced solid tumor such as melanoma, head and neck, liver or kidney cancer. Sequences were derived from CD4+ or CD8+ T cells sorted from blood, sampled in a trial of the OX40 agonist ivuxolimab.

The CDR3 reads as follows: CASSLLPGGAEAFF. The DNA sequence follows: TGTGCCAGCAGCTTACTTCCAGGGGGCGCTGAAGCTTTCTTT. The sequence links TRBV5-5 to TRBJ1-1, and TRBD1 aligns with 8 junction nucleotides. From V the trimming removes 2 bases and from J it removes 6 bases, while the gene matches leave 6 bases of the junction unaccounted for. From the cysteine through the phenylalanine, the CDR3 covers 14 amino acids. The only DNA kept is the CDR3, 42 bases in frame from the first base. CDR1 and CDR2 are drawn from the germline V gene (reference sequence): SGHKS, YYEKEE.